Presented here are 20 T cell receptor beta chains from one specimen sequenced in a study of a mutant IDH1 vaccine in newly diagnosed glioma. Their cognate antigens are unknown. The protocol was immunoSEQ multiplex PCR, while the TCRdb copy is restricted to in-frame clones and leaves out a portion. The sample lists about 34,000 clones; roughly 89% were seen once. Time point reported: week 47, end of study. Vaccination comprised doses that each held 300 ug of mutant IDH1 20-mer peptide, plus topical imiquimod. Source: PBMCs, taken from a glioma patient whose treatment included an IDH1 peptide vaccine. These receptors originate from a woman between 25 and 40 years old with glioma.

The V call is TRBV27, the J call TRBJ2-2; 12 nucleotides align to TRBD1. Germline CDR1 is MNHEY and CDR2 is SMNVEV (reference sequence). This CDR3 has 15 amino acids. The junction had 6 bases not matched to a gene; V was cut back by 6 bases and J by 7 bases. CDR3 amino acids: CASRPGTGGGGELFF. DNA of the CDR3: TGTGCCAGCAGACCCGGGACAGGGGGCGGCGGGGAGCTGTTTTTT.

This clone occurred a few times. The V call is TRBV7-9, the J call TRBJ1-1; D uncertain. The CDR3 is 13 amino acids. Per the germline V gene, CDR1 is SEHNR and CDR2 is FQNEAQ (reference sequence). Between the trimmed V and J ends, which lost 4 bases and 3 bases, there was a span of 9 bases. The CDR3 region has the DNA TGTGCCAGCAGCTCCGGCGCCTACACTGAAGCTTTCTTT. It encodes CASSSGAYTEAFF.

This rearrangement joins TRBV18 to TRBJ2-3; no reliable D call. CDR1 KGHSH and CDR2 LQKENI come from the germline V gene. V gave up 2 bases and J gave up 2 bases, with 2 bases separating them. CDR3 length: 12 residues. This chain's CDR3 is CASSPTTDTQYF. The CDR3 DNA sequence: TGTGCCAGCTCACCAACCACAGATACGCAGTATTTT.

The V gene is TRBV5-1, the J gene TRBJ1-1; 8 nucleotides align to TRBD1. CDR3 length equals 16 residues. Germline values: CDR1 SGHRS, CDR2 YFSETQ. V shed 0 bases and J 4 bases; nucleotides not matched to a gene: 8. The CDR3 loop reads CASSLADRARTTEAFF. In DNA, the CDR3 is TGCGCCAGCAGCTTGGCGGACAGGGCCCGGACCACTGAAGCTTTCTTT.

This clone was observed a handful of times. This rearrangement joins TRBV9 to TRBJ1-5, with 7 bases matching TRBD1. The CDR3 sequence is 15 residues long. Germline loops: CDR1 SGDLS, CDR2 YYNGEE. After removal of 0 bases from V and 3 bases from J, the junction contained 3 bases not matched to a gene. CDR3 loop: CASSVEGTVNQPQHF. The CDR3 region has the DNA TGTGCCAGCAGCGTAGAAGGGACAGTCAATCAGCCCCAGCATTTT.

This rearrangement joins TRBV7-9 to TRBJ1-2; D gene ambiguous. Germline CDR1 SEHNR, CDR2 FQNEAQ (reference sequence). This CDR3 has 12 residues. V lost 3 bases, J lost 8 bases, and 10 bases lay in between. The CDR3 sequence is CASSFTVFGYTF. The CDR3 DNA is TGTGCCAGCAGCTTTACAGTTTTCGGCTACACCTTC.

This clone appeared a few times. V usage is TRBV7-9 and J usage is TRBJ1-4; the match to TRBD1 covers 11 bases. CDR1 and CDR2 from the germline V gene are SEHNR and FQNEAQ (reference sequence). With V trimmed by 3 bases and J by 3 bases, 6 bases remained unmatched. The CDR3 is made up of 17 amino acids. DNA of the CDR3: TGTGCCAGCAGCTTGTGGACAGGGGGCAGGTCTAATGAAAAACTGTTTTTT. It is translated as CASSLWTGGRSNEKLFF.

The chain is built from TRBV18 and TRBJ1-2; D gene ambiguous. Germline V lookup: CDR1 KGHSH, CDR2 LQKENI. V lost 8 bases to trimming and J lost 2 bases, with 15 bases between them. The CDR3 runs to 14 residues. CDR3 coding DNA: TGTGCCAGCGCCATCGGAGCCCTCAACTATGGCTACACCTTC. Translated, it gives CASAIGALNYGYTF.

The CDR3 loop is CASSTGREADTQYF. The DNA for the CDR3 is TGTGCCAGCAGCACGGGCAGGGAGGCAGATACGCAGTATTTT. The chain carries TRBV19 and TRBJ2-3, with D possibly being TRBD2 (6 bases). Germline CDR1 reads LNHDA; CDR2 reads SQIVND (reference sequence). Trimming took 9 bases from V and 4 from J, leaving 17 bases between them. The CDR3 covers 14 residues.

V gene TRBV19 combines with J gene TRBJ2-5; D ambiguous. The tail of the sequence fits TRBJ2-7 better, so the J call may be wrong. The CDR3 is made up of 14 amino acids. Looked up from germline, CDR1 is LNHDA and CDR2 is SQIVND (reference sequence). CDR3 sequence (DNA): TGTGCCAACAAGATGGGTGGAGCCACCTACGAGCAGTACTTC. It yields the protein CANKMGGATYEQYF.

This chain connects TRBV7-2 to TRBJ2-4; 8 bases are shared with TRBD2. Trimming at V came to 6 bases and at J to 9 bases, leaving 13 bases not matched to a gene. This CDR3 contains 15 residues. Germline V CDR1 and CDR2: SGHTA, FQGNSA. The CDR3 sequence is CASSRQGLAGLIQYF. In DNA form, the CDR3 reads TGTGCCAGCAGTCGTCAGGGGCTAGCGGGTCTCATTCAGTACTTC.

The chain couples TRBV2 to TRBJ2-2; maybe TRBD2 (6 bases). The CDR3 runs 17 residues. V gave up 6 bases and J gave up 5 bases, with 22 bases separating them. Germline assignment: CDR1 SNHLY and CDR2 FYNNEI. In nucleotides, the CDR3 is TGTGCCAGCAGAGGAGGGTCTAGCGCCGGAAGGACCGGGGAGCTGTTTTTT. Its protein product is CASRGGSSAGRTGELFF. Filled out from reference TRBV2 and TRBJ2-2, the complete variable domain reads EPEVTQTPSHQVTQMGQEVILRCVPISNHLYFYWYRQILGQKVEFLVSFYNNEISEKSEIFDDQFSVERPDGSNFTLKIRSTKLEDSAMYFCASRGGSSAGRTGELFFGEGSRLTVL.

The rearrangement joins TRBV5-1 to TRBJ1-5; tentative D call: TRBD1 (6 bases). Trimming shortened V by 5 bases and J by 4 bases, and 16 bases separated the two germline ends. CDR1 SGHRS and CDR2 YFSETQ come from the germline V gene. The CDR3 totals 15 residues. In DNA, the CDR3 is TGCGCCAGCAGACTCGACAGGCAATCAAATCAGCCCCAGCATTTT. This gives the protein CASRLDRQSNQPQHF.

This chain joins TRBV30 and TRBJ1-2; no firm D call. CDR1 and CDR2 (germline): GTSNPN, SVGIG (reference sequence). The CDR3 consists of 11 residues. V was cut by 1 base and J by 8 bases, with 8 bases left in between. DNA for the CDR3: TGTGCCTGGAGTGCTGGTATAGGCTACACCTTC. This sequence encodes CAWSAGIGYTF.

The genes are TRBV27 and TRBJ1-1; no clear D. V lost 3 bases and J lost 3, with 11 bases in between. The CDR3 covers 14 residues. Germline V gene lookup returns CDR1 MNHEY and CDR2 SMNVEV (reference sequence). CDR3 in amino acids: CASSLSPMYTEAFF. CDR3 nucleotide sequence: TGTGCCAGCAGTTTGTCCCCGATGTACACTGAAGCTTTCTTT.

The rearrangement uses TRBV6-1 and TRBJ2-3, with D uncertain. Germline V gives CDR1 MNHNS, CDR2 SASEGT. The CDR3 extends over 10 amino acids. V lost 6 bases to trimming and J lost 3 bases, with 1 base between them. DNA of the CDR3: TGTGCCAGCAGAACAGATACGCAGTATTTT. This encodes CASRTDTQYF.

V usage is TRBV2 and J usage is TRBJ1-2, with a possible D match to TRBD1 (5 bases). The CDR3 is 12 amino acids. CDR1 and CDR2 (germline): SNHLY, FYNNEI. V was trimmed by 9 bases and J by 0 bases, leaving 8 bases between them. DNA of the CDR3: TGTGCCAGTGCACAGGCTAACTATGGCTACACCTTC. Protein product: CASAQANYGYTF.

This clone was picked up one time. The V call is TRBV25-1, the J call TRBJ1-1, with 9 bases lining up with TRBD1. With 8 bases clipped from V and 2 bases from J, the junction kept 18 bases outside the gene matches. This CDR3 comprises 18 residues. Germline CDR1 MGHDK, CDR2 SYGVNS. The CDR3 DNA sequence: TGTGCCAGCCGCTGGTCCTCGGACAGGGGAAAAGATAACACTGAAGCTTTCTTT. Translating it yields CASRWSSDRGKDNTEAFF.

The chain uses TRBV10-1 and TRBJ1-4; no firm D call. The CDR3 sequence is 14 residues long. Trimming shortened V by 10 bases and J by 5 bases, and 17 bases separated the two germline ends. Germline assignment: CDR1 WNHNN and CDR2 SYGVQD (reference sequence). In DNA form, the CDR3 reads TGCGCCAACCCCCCTAGGGAAGGGAATGAAAAACTGTTTTTT. Encoded protein: CANPPREGNEKLFF.

The rearrangement uses TRBV7-2 and TRBJ2-1; 10 nucleotides line up with TRBD2. Germline V gives CDR1 SGHTA, CDR2 FQGNSA. The CDR3 runs 15 residues. V lost 5 bases to trimming and J lost 4 bases; unmatched junction nucleotides: 5. CDR3 bases: TGTGCCAGCAGCAAGGTAGCGGGGGGATACAATGAGCAGTTCTTC. Its protein product is CASSKVAGGYNEQFF. Full variable domain (missing parts from reference TRBV7-2 and TRBJ2-1): GAGVSQSPSNKVTEKGKDVELRCDPISGHTALYWYRQSLGQGLEFLIYFQGNSAPDKSGLPSDRFSAERTGGSVSTLTIQRTQQEDSAVYLCASSKVAGGYNEQFFGPGTRLTVL.